This TCR beta chain was identified during a study of T and B cells in COVID-19 patients. Turning to the study itself: At median age approximately 36 years, recovered patients were younger than active-infection patients at 67.

Looked up from germline, CDR1 is SGDLS and CDR2 is YYNGEE. This CDR3 contains 13 residues. The germline V and J ends were trimmed by 4 bases and 4 bases, with 11 bases remaining between them. Regarding the study as a whole: Highly clonal in active COVID-19, TRB repertoires exceeded healthy-donor diversity and richness at recovery. Early severe-case samples and blood from mildly ill patients during symptoms were in short supply.

To note about this clonotype: Its antigen is unidentified.

TRB was amplified from roughly 250-500 ng of blood genomic DNA. Multiplex PCR with BIOMED2 TRB-A/B primer pools amplified TRB rearrangements. TCRdb reprocessed the multiplex PCR reads with MiXCR, giving one entry per CDR3 protein. Of under 8,500 distinct CDR3 sequences listed, around 31% were seen once; the top ten hold roughly 17%. V usage is TRBV9 and J usage is TRBJ1-1, with a tentative D call TRBD1 (5 bases). Specimen: blood. The receptor's source is a human donor with active COVID-19. CDR3 amino acids: CASSPSGGTEAFF. The CDR3 DNA sequence: TGTGCCAGCAGCCCGTCCGGGGGCACTGAAGCTTTCTTT.